Described below is a single T cell receptor beta chain sequence and its context. This entry comes from a study of blood T cell repertoires in COVID-19. Study at large: Researchers got acute and convalescent COVID-19 samples from the United States, Italy and Spain. PBMCs, B-cell-depleted T cells, or T cells were the source of the cDNA or gDNA that made up the material.

The ends were cut back, 2 bases at V and 5 bases at J, with 9 bases in the middle. CDR1 KGHSH and CDR2 LQKENI come from the germline V gene. The CDR3 loop spans 13 amino acids. Original methodology: The assay estimated nucleated cells by amplifying reference gene primers. The table came from immunoSEQ multiplex PCR; TCRdb's copy has only in-frame clones and leaves some out. V, J and clone size are those of that table, while D and trimming were read from the DNA. The sample contains around 68,000 clones, roughly 89% of which appear only once. Sequencing input: peripheral blood. This chain joins TRBV18 and TRBJ2-5; D might be TRBD1 (5 bases). The origin of this receptor is a woman in her 50s with acute or convalescent COVID-19. The CDR3 protein is CASSPLPGETQYF. The CDR3 coding sequence is TGTGCCAGCTCACCATTACCAGGGGAGACCCAGTACTTC.